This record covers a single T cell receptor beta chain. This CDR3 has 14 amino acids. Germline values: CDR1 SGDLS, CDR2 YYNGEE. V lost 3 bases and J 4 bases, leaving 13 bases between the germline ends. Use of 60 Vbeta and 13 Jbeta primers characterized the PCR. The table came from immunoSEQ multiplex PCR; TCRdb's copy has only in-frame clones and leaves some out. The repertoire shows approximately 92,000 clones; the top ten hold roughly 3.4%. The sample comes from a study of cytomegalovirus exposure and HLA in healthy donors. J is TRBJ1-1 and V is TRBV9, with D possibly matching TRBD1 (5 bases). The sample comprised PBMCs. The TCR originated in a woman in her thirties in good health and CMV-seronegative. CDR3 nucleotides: TGTGCCAGCAGCGCAGACAGAGATAGCACTGAAGCTTTCTTT. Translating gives CASSADRDSTEAFF.